One sample yielded the 25 T cell receptor beta chains listed below, sequenced in a study of OX40 agonist ivuxolimab in advanced cancers. Here immunoSEQ multiplex PCR was the method, and the copy in TCRdb shows in-frame clones only, minus some. The sample includes about 100,000 clones, nearly 90% of them seen just once. The sample consisted of CD4+ or CD8+ T cells sorted from blood, taken in a trial of the OX40 agonist ivuxolimab. The receptor source for this set is an adult with an advanced solid tumor such as melanoma, head and neck, liver or kidney cancer.

The chain employs TRBV12-5 and TRBJ1-4; possible D gene TRBD1, 6 bases. The CDR3 is 16 amino acids. The germline CDR1 and CDR2 sequences are LGHNT and FRNRAP. V lost 0 bases and J lost 6, with 14 bases in between. CDR3 region: CASGLVLGQTDEKLFF. The CDR3 nucleotides read TGTGCTAGTGGTTTGGTCCTAGGACAGACGGATGAAAAACTGTTTTTT.

The chain employs TRBV20-1 and TRBJ2-2; unclear D gene. Germline V CDR1 and CDR2: DFQATT, SNEGSKA (reference sequence). This CDR3 comprises 11 residues. V lost 3 bases, J lost 3 bases, and 2 bases lay in between. CDR3 sequence reads: CSARYTGELFF. In DNA form, the CDR3 reads TGCAGTGCTAGGTACACCGGGGAGCTGTTTTTT.

The V call is TRBV7-8, the J call TRBJ1-5; D unresolved. The V end was cut by 2 bases, the J end by 3 bases, with 14 bases between. This CDR3 comprises 16 residues. Germline CDR1 is SGHVS and CDR2 is FQNEAQ. The CDR3 DNA follows: TGTGCCAGCAGCTTACCCTCCCGGACCCCCAATCAGCCCCAGCATTTT. Its translation: CASSLPSRTPNQPQHF.

The rearrangement joins TRBV5-4 to TRBJ2-3; 9 bases fit TRBD1. CDR1 and CDR2 from the germline V gene are SGHNT and YYREEE (reference sequence). J lost 5 bases, V lost 2 bases, and 6 bases had no gene match. The CDR3 length is 15 residues. The DNA for the CDR3 is TGTGCCAGCAGCTTCCCGGGACAGGGAGGAGATACGCAGTATTTT. It specifies CASSFPGQGGDTQYF.

The J gene is TRBJ1-3, the V gene TRBV7-2; D may be TRBD1 (6 bases). This CDR3 spans 17 amino acids. Germline V gives CDR1 SGHTA, CDR2 FQGNSA. V was shortened by 4 bases and J by 1 base, with 17 bases between the two germline ends. In DNA, the CDR3 is TGTGCCAGCAGCTCCTTTTTTAGAGGGGGATCTGGAAACACCATATATTTT. Protein sequence: CASSSFFRGGSGNTIYF.

This clone has only one observation. The chain links TRBV19 to TRBJ1-2; no clear D gene. Per the germline V gene, CDR1 is LNHDA and CDR2 is SQIVND (reference sequence). The CDR3 sequence is 13 residues long. Deletions cut 3 bases from V and 2 bases from J, with 7 bases between. The CDR3 coding sequence is TGTGCCAGTAGTATCCCACCCAACTATGGCTACACCTTC. It specifies CASSIPPNYGYTF.

This chain joins TRBV28 and TRBJ1-2, with TRBD1 identical over 7 bases. V dropped 4 bases and J dropped 4; count of bases not matched to a gene: 9. Per the germline V gene, CDR1 is MDHEN and CDR2 is SYDVKM. The CDR3 is 15 amino acids. The CDR3 DNA reads as TGTGCCAGCAGTTCCACCCGGGACAGATTCTATGGCTACACCTTC. It encodes CASSSTRDRFYGYTF.

The rearrangement links TRBV12-1 to TRBJ2-2; the D call TRBD1 from the table was never checked on the DNA. TRBV12-1 represents a pseudogene. The CDR3 has 17 residues. The CDR3 protein is CASSYGADRVDTGELFF. For the CDR3, the DNA is TGTGCCAGCAGCTACGGAGCCGACAGGGTTGACACCGGGGAGCTGTTTTTT.

The rearrangement uses TRBV28 and TRBJ2-1, with TRBD2 matching over 10 bases. Germline CDR1 is MDHEN and CDR2 is SYDVKM. This CDR3 is built from 15 residues. V shed 3 bases, J shed 6 bases, and the junction held 5 bases outside the gene matches. As DNA, the CDR3 is TGTGCCAGCAGTTTTGGGCTAGCGGGAGCCAATGAGCAGTTCTTC. Amino acid sequence: CASSFGLAGANEQFF.

The CDR3 loop reads CASRPTGNEQFF. The CDR3 DNA sequence: TGTGCCAGTAGGCCGACAGGGAATGAGCAGTTCTTC. The J gene is TRBJ2-1, the V gene TRBV19; 7 bases are a match to TRBD1. In germline, CDR1 is LNHDA, CDR2 SQIVND (reference sequence). Germline trimming cut 6 bases from V and 7 bases from J; bases unmatched to any gene: 3. This CDR3 comprises 12 residues.

This clone was observed a few times. The chain is built from TRBV2 and TRBJ2-5; TRBD1 is a possible D gene (5 bases). V was pared by 5 bases and J by 5 bases, with 18 bases between. The CDR3 covers 15 residues. In germline, CDR1 is SNHLY, CDR2 FYNNEI. CDR3 DNA sequence: TGTGCCAGCAGTCCCCAAGGTGGGGCTGCGGAGACCCAGTACTTC. It is translated as CASSPQGGAAETQYF.

This chain uses TRBV27 with TRBJ1-5, with D perhaps TRBD1 (6 bases). The ends were cut back, 4 bases at V and 0 bases at J, with 13 bases in the middle. Per germline, CDR1 MNHEY and CDR2 SMNVEV (reference sequence). The CDR3 is 16 residues long. CDR3 amino acids: CASSSLTGYSNQPQHF. As DNA, the CDR3 is TGTGCCAGCAGTTCCCTGACAGGTTATAGCAATCAGCCCCAGCATTTT.

CDR3 sequence (DNA): TGTGCCAGCAGCTTAGTAGGGGGGAACACTGAAGCTTTCTTT. As protein: CASSLVGGNTEAFF. This chain links TRBV7-6 with TRBJ1-1, with a possible D match to TRBD1 (6 bases). Trimming removed 1 base at V and 1 base at J, with 7 bases between. The germline V gene has CDR1 SGHVS and CDR2 FNYEAQ. This CDR3 contains 14 residues.

The chain is built from TRBV10-2 and TRBJ2-7, with TRBD1 matching 7 bases. Germline CDR1 is WSHSY and CDR2 is SAAADI. CDR3 length equals 14 residues. The J segment lost 2 bases and the V segment lost 3 bases, leaving 4 bases of the junction unmatched. The CDR3 coding sequence is TGCGCCAGCAGTGAACGGACAGGTCCCTACGAGCAGTACTTC. Protein product: CASSERTGPYEQYF.

J is TRBJ1-3 and V is TRBV4-2; 9 bases align to TRBD1. CDR1 and CDR2 (germline): LGHNA, YNFKEQ. The CDR3 contains 17 residues. Trimming at V came to 4 bases and at J to 4 bases, leaving 11 bases not matched to a gene. The CDR3 DNA reads as TGTGCCAGCAGCCCTACCGGGACAGGGAGCCTCGGAAACACCATATATTTT. Residues: CASSPTGTGSLGNTIYF.

The rearrangement uses TRBV5-1 and TRBJ1-2; D is possibly TRBD1 (6 bases). Looked up from germline, CDR1 is SGHRS and CDR2 is YFSETQ. This CDR3 has 14 amino acids. Trimming removed 0 bases at V and 8 bases at J, with 14 bases between. The CDR3 spells CASSLGGGTPGYTF. The CDR3 coding sequence is TGCGCCAGCAGCTTGGGGGGCGGGACACCCGGCTACACCTTC.

This rearrangement joins TRBV27 to TRBJ2-7; 8 nucleotides match TRBD1. The junction had 4 bases not matched to a gene; V was cut back by 2 bases and J by 1 base. Germline V gene data show CDR1 as MNHEY and CDR2 as SMNVEV (reference sequence). This CDR3 is built from 15 residues. Here the CDR3 reads CASSLGRTGSYEQYF. In DNA form, the CDR3 reads TGTGCCAGCAGTTTAGGCAGGACAGGGTCCTACGAGCAGTACTTC.

This chain links TRBV9 with TRBJ2-1, with D uncertain. Germline CDR1 reads SGDLS; CDR2 reads YYNGEE. The ends were cut back, 3 bases at V and 6 bases at J, with 7 bases in the middle. The CDR3 has 12 amino acids. The DNA for the CDR3 is TGTGCCAGCAGCGCCCAAGTCAATGAGCAGTTCTTC. Translating it yields CASSAQVNEQFF.

V gene TRBV7-9 combines with J gene TRBJ1-2; D is possibly TRBD1 (5 bases). In germline, CDR1 is SEHNR, CDR2 FQNEAQ (reference sequence). The CDR3 contains 16 residues. Between the trimmed V and J ends, which lost 4 bases and 3 bases, there was a span of 18 bases. CDR3 DNA sequence: TGTGCCAGCAGCTCCCCTGGGTGGGGAGGGGACTATGGCTACACCTTC. Residues: CASSSPGWGGDYGYTF.

The chain employs TRBV10-3 and TRBJ2-5; 11 nucleotides align to TRBD2. The ends lost 3 bases at V and 2 bases at J; junction bases unmatched: 5. The CDR3 consists of 16 residues. Germline assignment: CDR1 ENHRY and CDR2 SYGVKD. The CDR3 protein is CAISDPGLAAQETQYF. CDR3 nucleotide sequence: TGTGCCATCAGTGACCCGGGACTAGCGGCACAAGAGACCCAGTACTTC.

V and J are TRBV28 and TRBJ2-5, with D tentatively TRBD1 (6 bases). The DNA end is more similar to TRBJ2-7, so the J call may be wrong. Germline V gene data show CDR1 as MDHEN and CDR2 as SYDVKM. CDR3 length: 13 amino acids. The chain's CDR3 is CASSLGRGYEQYF. The CDR3, as DNA: TGTGCCAGCAGTTTGGGCAGGGGCTACGAGCAGTACTTC.

J is TRBJ2-3 and V is TRBV5-1; 8 bases line up with TRBD2. This CDR3 has 18 residues. Per germline, CDR1 SGHRS and CDR2 YFSETQ. V lost 3 bases and J lost 5; bases outside the gene matches: 17. The CDR3 sequence is CASSYRPGERGFGDTQYF. CDR3 sequence (DNA): TGCGCCAGCAGCTACCGCCCCGGCGAGCGGGGGTTCGGAGATACGCAGTATTTT.

This clone appeared a single time. Other DNA sequences in the sample encode the same CDR3. CDR3 DNA sequence: TGTGCCAGCAGCGTAGTTCCGGGACAGGGGAACACTGAAGCTTTCTTT. Translating it yields CASSVVPGQGNTEAFF. This sequence joins TRBV9 and TRBJ1-1, with 9 bases matching TRBD1. Germline-derived CDR1 and CDR2 are SGDLS and YYNGEE. J lost 1 base, V lost 0 bases, and 4 bases had no gene match. The CDR3 contains 16 residues.

This chain joins TRBV29-1 and TRBJ2-1; TRBD2 matches 7 bases. The trim removed 2 bases at V and 4 bases at J, leaving 8 bases unmatched. This CDR3 is built from 15 residues. Germline assignment: CDR1 SQVTM and CDR2 ANQGSEA. The CDR3 loop is CSVEPPSGAYNEQFF. The CDR3 bases are TGCAGCGTTGAACCCCCTAGCGGAGCATACAATGAGCAGTTCTTC.

The CDR3 sequence: CASSQWGGEYNEKLFF. The CDR3 DNA is TGTGCCAGCAGCCAATGGGGGGGGGAGTATAATGAAAAACTGTTTTTT. V is TRBV4-2 and J is TRBJ1-4, with D maybe TRBD1 (5 bases). Looked up from germline, CDR1 is LGHNA and CDR2 is YNFKEQ. The CDR3 is made up of 16 amino acids. V was cut by 2 bases and J by 4 bases, with 14 bases left in between.